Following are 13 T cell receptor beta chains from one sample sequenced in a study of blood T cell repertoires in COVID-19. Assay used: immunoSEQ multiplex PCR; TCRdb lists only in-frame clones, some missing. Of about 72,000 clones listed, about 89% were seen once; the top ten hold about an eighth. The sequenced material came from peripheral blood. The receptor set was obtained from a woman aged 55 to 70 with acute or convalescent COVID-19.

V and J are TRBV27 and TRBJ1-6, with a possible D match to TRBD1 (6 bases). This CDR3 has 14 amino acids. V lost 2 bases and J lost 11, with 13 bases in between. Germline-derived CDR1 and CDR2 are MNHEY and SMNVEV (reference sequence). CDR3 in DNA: TGTGCCAGCAGTTTAGGGCAGGGGTTTACACCCCTCCACTTT. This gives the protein CASSLGQGFTPLHF.

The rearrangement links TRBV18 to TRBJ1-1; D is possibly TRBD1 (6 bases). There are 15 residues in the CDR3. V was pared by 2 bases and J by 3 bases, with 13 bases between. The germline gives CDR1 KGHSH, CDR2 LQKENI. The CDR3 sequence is CASSPITGFDTEAFF. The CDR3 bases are TGTGCCAGCTCACCAATAACAGGGTTCGACACTGAAGCTTTCTTT.

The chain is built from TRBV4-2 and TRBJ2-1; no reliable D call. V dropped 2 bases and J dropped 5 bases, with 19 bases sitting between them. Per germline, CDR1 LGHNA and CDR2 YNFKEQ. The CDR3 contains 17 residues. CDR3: CASSQLRDGDKDNEQFF. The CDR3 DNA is TGTGCCAGCAGCCAACTTCGAGATGGTGACAAAGACAATGAGCAGTTCTTC.

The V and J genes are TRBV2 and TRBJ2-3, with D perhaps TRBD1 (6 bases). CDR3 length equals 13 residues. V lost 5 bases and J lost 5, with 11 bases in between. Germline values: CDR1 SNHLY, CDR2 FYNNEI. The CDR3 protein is CASSFPGVDTQYF. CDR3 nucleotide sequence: TGTGCCAGCAGTTTCCCAGGGGTAGATACGCAGTATTTT.

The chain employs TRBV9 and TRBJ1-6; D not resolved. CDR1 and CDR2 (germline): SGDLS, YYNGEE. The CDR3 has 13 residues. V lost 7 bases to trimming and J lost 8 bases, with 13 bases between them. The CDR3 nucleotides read TGTGCCAGCGGGAGTCAGCCGGATTCACCCCTCCACTTT. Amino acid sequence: CASGSQPDSPLHF.

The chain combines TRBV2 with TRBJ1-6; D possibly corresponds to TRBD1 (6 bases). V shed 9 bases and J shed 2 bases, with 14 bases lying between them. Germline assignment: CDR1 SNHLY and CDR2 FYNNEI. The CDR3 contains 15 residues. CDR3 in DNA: TGTGCCAGTATCCGACAGGCGACCTATAATTCACCCCTCCACTTT. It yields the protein CASIRQATYNSPLHF.

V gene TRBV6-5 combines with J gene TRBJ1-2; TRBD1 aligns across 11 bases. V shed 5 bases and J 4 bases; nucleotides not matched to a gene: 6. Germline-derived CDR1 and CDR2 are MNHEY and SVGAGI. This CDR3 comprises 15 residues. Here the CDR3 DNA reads TGTGCCAGCAGTCCTAGGACAGGGGGCGCCTATGGCTACACCTTC. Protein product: CASSPRTGGAYGYTF.

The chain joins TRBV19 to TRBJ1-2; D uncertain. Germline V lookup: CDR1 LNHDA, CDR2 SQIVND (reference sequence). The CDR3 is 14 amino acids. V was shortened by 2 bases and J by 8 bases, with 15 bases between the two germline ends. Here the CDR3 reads CASSISRGTWGYTF. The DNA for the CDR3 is TGTGCCAGTAGTATATCGCGGGGTACGTGGGGCTACACCTTC.

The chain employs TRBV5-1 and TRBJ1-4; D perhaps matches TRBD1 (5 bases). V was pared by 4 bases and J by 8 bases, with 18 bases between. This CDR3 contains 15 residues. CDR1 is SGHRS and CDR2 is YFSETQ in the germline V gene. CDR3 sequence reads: CASSLLGGAQEKLFF. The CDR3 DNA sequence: TGCGCCAGCAGCCTCCTGGGAGGGGCGCAAGAAAAACTGTTTTTT. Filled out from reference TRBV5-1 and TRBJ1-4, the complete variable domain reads KAGVTQTPRYLIKTRGQQVTLSCSPISGHRSVSWYQQTPGQGLQFLFEYFSETQRNKGNFPGRFSGRQFSNSRSEMNVSTLELGDSALYLCASSLLGGAQEKLFFGSGTQLSVL.

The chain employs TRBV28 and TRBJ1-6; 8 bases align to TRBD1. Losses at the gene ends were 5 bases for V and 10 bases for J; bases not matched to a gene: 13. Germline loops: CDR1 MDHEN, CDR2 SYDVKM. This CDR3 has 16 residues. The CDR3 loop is CASSPLRQGIFSPLHF. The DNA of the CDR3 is TGTGCCAGCAGTCCACTAAGACAGGGGATATTCTCACCCCTCCACTTT.

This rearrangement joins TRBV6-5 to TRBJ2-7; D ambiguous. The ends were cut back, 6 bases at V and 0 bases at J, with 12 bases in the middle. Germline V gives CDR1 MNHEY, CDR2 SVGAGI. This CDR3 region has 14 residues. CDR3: CASSATASSYEQYF. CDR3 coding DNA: TGTGCCAGCAGCGCCACCGCGAGCTCCTACGAGCAGTACTTC.

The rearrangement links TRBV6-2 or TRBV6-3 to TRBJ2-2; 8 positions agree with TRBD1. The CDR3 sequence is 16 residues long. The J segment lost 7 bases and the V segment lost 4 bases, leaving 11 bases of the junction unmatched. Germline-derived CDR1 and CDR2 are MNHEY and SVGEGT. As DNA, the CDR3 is TGTGCCAGCAGTTTACACCAGGGGGCGTCGGGCGGGGAGCTGTTTTTT. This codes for CASSLHQGASGGELFF.

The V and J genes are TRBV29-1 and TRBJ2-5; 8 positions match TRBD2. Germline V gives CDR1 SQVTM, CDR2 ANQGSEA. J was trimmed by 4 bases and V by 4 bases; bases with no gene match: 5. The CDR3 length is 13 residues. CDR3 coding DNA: TGCAGCGTTGGTGCCGGGGGGGCAGAGACCCAGTACTTC. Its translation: CSVGAGGAETQYF.